This T cell receptor (beta chain) was captured in a study of T cells in narcolepsy. Findings and caveats of the study: Blood of same and different patients, but not healthy controls, reportedly held recurring autoreactive clonotypes.

There are 13 residues in the CDR3. Germline CDR1 and CDR2: SGHNT and YENEEA. V shed 5 bases and J shed 7 bases, with 15 bases lying between them. Remarks on this clone: Its specificity is not known.

Data came from immunoSEQ multiplex PCR; TCRdb stores just in-frame clones and leaves some out. The data show about 2,400 clones, less than 30% seen once. The rearrangement uses TRBV11-3 and TRBJ2-7, with unresolved D. The receptor was isolated from a human donor with narcolepsy. Material for sequencing was cultured CD4+ T cells from cerebrospinal fluid. The CDR3 DNA follows: TGTGCCAGCAGCCATAACTTAGTGGGGGAGCAGTACTTC. Amino acids: CASSHNLVGEQYF.